This TCR beta chain was captured in a study of molecular identifiers for immune sequencing clone quantification. CDR3 length equals 16 residues. The germline V gene has CDR1 SGHVS and CDR2 FQNEAQ. J was trimmed by 2 bases and V by 2 bases; bases with no gene match: 5. In its sample, this clonotype was seen a few times. TCRdb recomputed calls from the PCR reads with MiXCR, one row per CDR3 protein. Of around 480,000 distinct CDR3 sequences in the sample, about 21% were seen once. This sequence joins TRBV7-8 and TRBJ1-3; 8 positions agree with TRBD1. The sequence was obtained from a human donor in good health. Some libraries in this study had Jurkat cell RNA spiked in. Sequencing was carried out using naive CD8+ T cells from blood, with Jurkat cell RNA spiked in. This sample's subset: FACS-sorted CD8+CD4-CCR7+CD45RA+ naive T cells. DNA of the CDR3: TGTGCCAGCAGCTTAAGGACAGGGTACCCTGGAAACACCATATATTTT. As protein: CASSLRTGYPGNTIYF.